This T cell receptor (beta chain) derives from a study of post-analysis software for immune sequencing data. Findings and limits, study-wide: TRBV5-6, TRBV5-1 and TRBV20-1 belonged to a set of five TRBV segments that were more frequent in patients than controls.

Germline V gene data show CDR1 as DFQATT and CDR2 as SNEGSKA (reference sequence). V was clipped by 3 bases and J by 5 bases; unmatched bases: 7. CDR3 size: 13 residues. TCR beta cDNA libraries had unique molecular identifiers. TCRdb fed the PCR reads into MiXCR, producing one record per CDR3 protein. The sample contains hundreds of thousands of distinct CDR3 sequences, 59% of which appear only once. Details on this clonotype: Its antigen is unknown.

Specimen: blood. The chain carries TRBV20-1 and TRBJ2-7; 7 bases match TRBD2. This sequence was found in a girl aged 2-10 years with multiple sclerosis. CDR3 bases: TGCAGTGCTAGTAGGGAGGGTACGGACGAGCAGTACTTC. Residues: CSASREGTDEQYF.